Below are 20 T cell receptor beta chains sequenced from a single sample in a study of cytomegalovirus exposure and HLA in healthy donors. The PCR employed 60 Vbeta primers together with 13 Jbeta primers. Only in-frame clones appear in the TCRdb table, and some are missing; sequencing was by immunoSEQ multiplex PCR. The sample shows fewer than 200,000 clones, approximately 80% of them seen only once. Sequenced material: PBMCs. These receptors came from a girl aged 2-10 years in good health and CMV-seropositive.

The rearrangement joins TRBV4-2 to TRBJ2-3; 12 nucleotides match TRBD2. The CDR3 spans 18 residues. After removal of 5 bases from V and 5 bases from J, the junction contained 14 bases not matched to a gene. Per germline, CDR1 LGHNA and CDR2 YNFKEQ. In DNA, the CDR3 is TGTGCCAGCAGCAGGTCGCCCTTACTAGCGGGGGGCGGAGATACGCAGTATTTT. Amino acids: CASSRSPLLAGGGDTQYF.

Here the CDR3 DNA reads TGTGCCAGCAGCGTGTCGGGGGGGAGGGTAGATACGCAGTATTTT. This sequence encodes CASSVSGGRVDTQYF. The chain recombines TRBV9 with TRBJ2-3; 8 bases align to TRBD2. This CDR3 comprises 15 residues. Trimming took 2 bases from V and 5 from J; bases not matched to a gene: 7. Looked up from germline, CDR1 is SGDLS and CDR2 is YYNGEE.

The CDR3 DNA reads as TGTGCCAGCAGTGAAGCGTCCAGGGTGTATAATTCACCCCTCCACTTT. Its protein is CASSEASRVYNSPLHF. The chain is built from TRBV6-1 and TRBJ1-6, with D possibly matching TRBD1 (5 bases). The CDR3 consists of 16 residues. CDR1 and CDR2 from the germline V gene are MNHNS and SASEGT. V was cut by 0 bases and J by 4 bases, with 10 bases left in between.

Only a few counts were recorded for this clone. The chain joins TRBV10-1 to TRBJ1-1; possible D gene TRBD1, 6 bases. CDR1 is WNHNN, CDR2 SYGVQD, per germline (reference sequence). The CDR3 consists of 15 residues. The ends were cut back, 7 bases at V and 2 bases at J, with 17 bases in the middle. In nucleotides, the CDR3 is TGCGCCAGCAAAGAACAACAGGGAGATAACACTGAAGCTTTCTTT. Residues: CASKEQQGDNTEAFF.

V gene TRBV19 combines with J gene TRBJ1-3; 10 bases map to TRBD1. The germline gives CDR1 LNHDA, CDR2 SQIVND (reference sequence). The V gene end was trimmed by 8 bases and the J gene end by 0 bases; junction bases not matched to a gene: 16. The CDR3 length is 19 residues. The CDR3 DNA reads TGTGCCAGTCACCCTTTGACAGGGGGCATTGTGTCCTCTGGAAACACCATATATTTT. It specifies CASHPLTGGIVSSGNTIYF.

The chain has TRBV30 and TRBJ1-3; D may be TRBD1 (6 bases). Germline V CDR1 and CDR2: GTSNPN, SVGIG (reference sequence). The ends were cut back, 0 bases at V and 4 bases at J, with 10 bases in the middle. There are 14 residues in the CDR3. CDR3 region: CAWSVGGSGNTIYF. For the CDR3, the DNA is TGTGCCTGGAGTGTAGGGGGTTCGGGAAACACCATATATTTT.

The chain is built from TRBV28 and TRBJ2-5, with 9 bases fitting TRBD2. TRBJ2-7 explains the end of the DNA better; the J call may be wrong. This CDR3 region has 17 residues. The germline V gene has CDR1 MDHEN and CDR2 SYDVKM. CDR3 sequence reads: CASSLRNSGRPRAEQYF. The CDR3 DNA is TGTGCCAGCAGTTTACGTAATAGCGGGAGACCTCGAGCCGAGCAGTACTTC.

The DNA for the CDR3 is TGTGCCAGCAGTGGACTAGCGGGGTACAATGAGCAGTTCTTC. Translating gives CASSGLAGYNEQFF. The chain couples TRBV2 to TRBJ2-1, with TRBD2 matching over 11 bases. V was clipped by 4 bases and J by 4 bases; unmatched bases: 0. The length of the CDR3 is 14 residues. Germline V CDR1 and CDR2: SNHLY, FYNNEI. Full variable domain (missing parts from reference TRBV2 and TRBJ2-1): EPEVTQTPSHQVTQMGQEVILRCVPISNHLYFYWYRQILGQKVEFLVSFYNNEISEKSEIFDDQFSVERPDGSNFTLKIRSTKLEDSAMYFCASSGLAGYNEQFFGPGTRLTVL.

In DNA form, the CDR3 reads TGTGCCAGCAGTGAACGGGGGACGGGGACCTACGAGCAGTACTTC. Translated: CASSERGTGTYEQYF. V and J are TRBV6-1 and TRBJ2-7; D possibly corresponds to TRBD2 (6 bases). V was pared by 2 bases and J by 2 bases, with 13 bases between. This CDR3 spans 15 amino acids. The V gene's germline CDR1 is MNHNS and CDR2 SASEGT.

The chain recombines TRBV30 with TRBJ2-7; 9 nucleotides align to TRBD1. Trimming took 0 bases from V and 9 from J; bases not matched to a gene: 9. The CDR3 spans 14 residues. Germline CDR1 is GTSNPN and CDR2 is SVGIG (reference sequence). This CDR3 reads CAWSVGTGKMWQYF. The CDR3 DNA reads TGTGCCTGGAGTGTCGGGACAGGGAAGATGTGGCAGTACTTC.

V gene TRBV28 combines with J gene TRBJ2-7; 11 nucleotides match TRBD2. Germline V gene data show CDR1 as MDHEN and CDR2 as SYDVKM. V was clipped by 1 base and J by 4 bases; unmatched bases: 6. The CDR3 contains 16 residues. In DNA form, the CDR3 reads TGTGCCAGCAGTTTATTAACTAGCGGGAGTTTTTACGAGCAGTACTTC. It is translated as CASSLLTSGSFYEQYF.

On this clone: Because it lacks the conserved phenylalanine or tryptophan at the end, this CDR3 is likely a read error. The chain couples TRBV7-3 to TRBJ1-1; TRBD1 agrees at 8 bases. Losses at the gene ends were 4 bases for V and 0 bases for J; bases not matched to a gene: 4. The CDR3 has 15 residues. Germline V gene data show CDR1 as SGHTA and CDR2 as FQGTGA. The CDR3 reads CASSSQGEMNTEAFV. Here the CDR3 DNA reads TGTGCCAGCAGCTCACAGGGGGAGATGAACACTGAAGCTTTCGTT.

The chain joins TRBV7-6 to TRBJ1-1; D possibly corresponds to TRBD1 (6 bases). This CDR3 is 14 amino acids long. V was shortened by 5 bases and J by 8 bases, with 18 bases between the two germline ends. CDR1 and CDR2 from the germline V gene are SGHVS and FNYEAQ. CDR3 sequence: CASSAQAGGWEAFF. The CDR3 nucleotides read TGTGCCAGCAGCGCACAGGCGGGGGGCTGGGAAGCTTTCTTT.

The chain uses TRBV27 and TRBJ1-2; perhaps TRBD1 as D (5 bases). Trimming removed 9 bases from V and 1 base from J, with 24 bases in between. CDR3 length: 17 residues. Germline V lookup: CDR1 MNHEY, CDR2 SMNVEV (reference sequence). The DNA of the CDR3 is TGTGCCAGTCAACCCATACGACAGCCGCGATTTAACTATGGCTACACCTTC. Residues: CASQPIRQPRFNYGYTF.

A single count supports this clone. V and J are TRBV11-3 and TRBJ2-1; TRBD2 matches 8 bases. Germline loops: CDR1 SGHNT, CDR2 YENEEA. J lost 9 bases, V lost 5 bases, and 12 bases had no gene match. The CDR3 sequence is 15 residues long. The CDR3 DNA is TGTGCCAGCAGCCAACGTACAGCGGGAGCCGGTGAGCAGTTCTTC. Amino acids: CASSQRTAGAGEQFF.

This sequence joins TRBV11-2 and TRBJ1-2; the D gene is possibly TRBD1 (5 bases). Germline assignment: CDR1 SGHAT and CDR2 FQNNGV. The CDR3 loop spans 13 amino acids. Trimming pared 1 base from V and 5 bases from J, leaving 8 bases between. CDR3 loop: CASSLVAGYGYTF. The CDR3, as DNA: TGTGCCAGCAGCTTAGTTGCAGGGTATGGCTACACCTTC.

This clone was detected only a few times. Other DNA sequences in this sample translate to the same CDR3. V usage is TRBV6-5 and J usage is TRBJ2-7; 10 positions agree with TRBD2. The CDR3 has 14 residues. Germline V gene data show CDR1 as MNHEY and CDR2 as SVGAGI. With V trimmed by 6 bases and J by 1 base, 3 bases remained unmatched. CDR3 protein: CASSRSGRSYEQYF. As DNA, the CDR3 is TGTGCCAGCAGCCGTAGCGGGAGGTCCTACGAGCAGTACTTC.

This clone was seen a few times. The CDR3 loop is CASSLPGLGNTEAFF. In nucleotides, the CDR3 is TGTGCCAGCAGCTTACCTGGACTGGGGAACACTGAAGCTTTCTTT. This chain uses TRBV5-4 with TRBJ1-1; no definite D call. The CDR3 sequence is 15 residues long. V was clipped by 2 bases and J by 1 base, with 12 bases between them. Germline V gives CDR1 SGHNT, CDR2 YYREEE (reference sequence).

The chain carries TRBV14 and TRBJ2-1, with 11 bases identical to TRBD2. The ends lost 6 bases at V and 14 bases at J; junction bases unmatched: 9. The length of the CDR3 is 13 residues. Germline CDR1 SGHDN, CDR2 FVKESK. The CDR3 bases are TGTGCCAGCAGGTGGCTAGCGGGGGGCCTGGAGTTCTTC. Amino acid sequence: CASRWLAGGLEFF.

V is TRBV9 and J is TRBJ1-3; TRBD1 matches at 7 bases. Germline V gene data show CDR1 as SGDLS and CDR2 as YYNGEE. The CDR3 has 15 residues. V was pared by 4 bases and J by 0 bases, with 4 bases of the junction left unmatched. CDR3 nucleotides: TGTGCCAGCAGCTTCGGGACAGACTCTGGAAACACCATATATTTT. Translated, it gives CASSFGTDSGNTIYF.